The 15 T cell receptor beta chains presented below share a single source sample, sequenced in a study of T-cell memory formation after mild COVID-19. In TCRdb, the 5' RACE reads were re-called with MiXCR into one record per CDR3 protein. This table holds about 30,000 distinct CDR3 sequences, roughly 12% found once. Sample: PBMCs or a T cell subset sorted from them (not recorded which). Receptor source: an adult woman who had mild COVID-19 (a few samples of this study predate the infection). Cell type and time point are not known.

This clonotype was detected ten times or more. The chain recombines TRBV4-2 with TRBJ1-1; D not certain. Germline V gene lookup returns CDR1 LGHNA and CDR2 YNFKEQ. CDR3 length equals 14 residues. V lost 3 bases and J lost 1, with 9 bases in between. CDR3 coding DNA: TGTGCCAGCAGCCACCTTGGTTCGAACACTGAAGCTTTCTTT. It translates to CASSHLGSNTEAFF.

This clonotype was found many times. J is TRBJ1-5 and V is TRBV12-3 or TRBV12-4, with TRBD1 as a possible D gene (5 bases). There are 13 residues in the CDR3. V shed 7 bases and J shed 5 bases, with 12 bases lying between them. Here the CDR3 DNA reads TGTGCCAGCACCAGGGATCTCGATCAGCCCCAGCATTTT. Its protein product is CASTRDLDQPQHF.

In its sample, this clonotype was seen many times. The J gene is TRBJ2-3, the V gene TRBV5-1; a possible D gene is TRBD1 (6 bases). V was clipped by 4 bases and J by 0 bases, with 12 bases between them. CDR1 and CDR2 (germline): SGHRS, YFSETQ. This CDR3 has 15 residues. The CDR3 region is CASSVQGMSTDTQYF. For the CDR3, the DNA is TGCGCCAGCAGCGTCCAGGGGATGAGCACAGATACGCAGTATTTT.

This clonotype was seen many times. The V and J genes are TRBV5-5 and TRBJ2-7; 7 bases fit TRBD2. V dropped 4 bases and J dropped 0; count of bases not matched to a gene: 1. The length of the CDR3 is 13 residues. Per the germline V gene, CDR1 is SGHKS and CDR2 is YYEKEE (reference sequence). As DNA, the CDR3 is TGTGCCAGCAGCAGCGGGGACTCCTACGAGCAGTACTTC. This gives the protein CASSSGDSYEQYF.

This clonotype was seen many times. This rearrangement joins TRBV7-9 to TRBJ1-4; 8 positions match TRBD1. This CDR3 has 13 amino acids. Germline V gene data show CDR1 as SEHNR and CDR2 as FQNEAQ (reference sequence). Trimming cost V 5 bases and J 10 bases; bases outside gene matches: 6. The CDR3 region is CASSAGQDGKLFF. The CDR3 nucleotides read TGTGCCAGCAGCGCGGGACAGGATGGAAAACTGTTTTTT.

This clonotype has ten or more counts. The chain has TRBV5-4 and TRBJ2-5, with 8 bases that match TRBD2. The ends lost 2 bases at V and 5 bases at J; junction bases unmatched: 8. The CDR3 loop spans 15 amino acids. Germline lookup yields CDR1 SGHNT and CDR2 YYREEE (reference sequence). The CDR3 DNA reads as TGTGCCAGCAGCTTAAGGGTCGGGGGGGACGAGACCCAGTACTTC. This encodes CASSLRVGGDETQYF. Combining the CDR3 with reference TRBV5-4 and TRBJ2-5 gives the whole variable domain ETGVTQSPTHLIKTRGQQVTLRCSSQSGHNTVSWYQQALGQGPQFIFQYYREEENGRGNFPPRFSGLQFPNYSSELNVNALELDDSALYLCASSLRVGGDETQYFGPGTRLLVL.

Many counts were recorded for this clonotype. The chain joins TRBV10-2 to TRBJ2-3, with D tentatively TRBD1 (5 bases). This CDR3 is 15 amino acids long. V was cut by 8 bases and J by 0 bases, with 15 bases left in between. CDR1 is WSHSY and CDR2 is SAAADI in the germline V gene. CDR3 region: CASQSGSRSTDTQYF. The CDR3 nucleotides are TGCGCCAGCCAATCAGGGTCCCGAAGCACAGATACGCAGTATTTT.

This clonotype was counted at least ten times. The chain uses TRBV7-6 and TRBJ2-4, with 13 bases that match TRBD2. Trimming at V came to 5 bases and at J to 2 bases, leaving 12 bases not matched to a gene. Germline assignment: CDR1 SGHVS and CDR2 FNYEAQ. The CDR3 covers 19 residues. The CDR3 region has the DNA TGTGCCAGCAGCAAAAGGGGGACTAGCGGGATGGTGACCAAAAACATTCAGTACTTC. Translation: CASSKRGTSGMVTKNIQYF.

There are a few counts of this clonotype. The chain joins TRBV18 to TRBJ1-2, with D perhaps matching TRBD1 (6 bases). CDR3 length equals 15 residues. V lost 4 bases to trimming and J lost 6 bases, with 18 bases between them. Germline V gene lookup returns CDR1 KGHSH and CDR2 LQKENI. The chain's CDR3 is CASSRSRGVGHGYTF. The CDR3 region has the DNA TGTGCCAGCTCACGGTCCAGGGGAGTGGGTCATGGCTACACCTTC.

In its sample, this clonotype was seen many times. The chain recombines TRBV28 with TRBJ2-7; 10 bases align to TRBD1. In germline, CDR1 is MDHEN, CDR2 SYDVKM. Unmatched junction bases numbered 1, after V lost 4 bases and J lost 1 base. This CDR3 comprises 14 residues. CDR3 amino acids: CASSWTGGSYEQYF. CDR3 DNA: TGTGCCAGCAGTTGGACAGGGGGTTCCTACGAGCAGTACTTC.

The sample holds many counts of this clonotype. The V and J genes are TRBV20-1 and TRBJ1-4, with TRBD1 as a possible D gene (5 bases). The germline V and J ends were trimmed by 6 bases and 3 bases, with 20 bases remaining between them. The CDR3 is 16 residues long. Germline-derived CDR1 and CDR2 are DFQATT and SNEGSKA (reference sequence). CDR3: CSARLGPLVSNEKLFF. The CDR3 DNA reads TGCAGTGCGCGATTGGGGCCGCTTGTGTCTAATGAAAAACTGTTTTTT.

At least ten counts were recorded for this clonotype. The V and J genes are TRBV2 and TRBJ1-1; D is perhaps TRBD1 (5 bases). The CDR3 contains 14 residues. Germline CDR1 reads SNHLY; CDR2 reads FYNNEI. V lost 6 bases to trimming and J lost 0 bases, with 11 bases between them. DNA for the CDR3: TGTGCCAGCAGGAGTAGAGGGGTGAACACTGAAGCTTTCTTT. It is translated as CASRSRGVNTEAFF.

This clonotype showed up many times. The V gene is TRBV12-3 or TRBV12-4, the J gene TRBJ2-1, with 14 bases matching TRBD2. The ends lost 6 bases at V and 3 bases at J; junction bases unmatched: 7. The CDR3 covers 17 residues. CDR3 sequence (DNA): TGTGCCAGCAGCCGGGGACTAGCGGGAGTAGGCTACAATGAGCAGTTCTTC. Encoded protein: CASSRGLAGVGYNEQFF.

This rearrangement joins TRBV7-9 to TRBJ2-5, with 7 bases aligning to TRBD1. Trimming at V came to 5 bases and at J to 5 bases, leaving 8 bases not matched to a gene. The CDR3 contains 14 residues. Germline lookup yields CDR1 SEHNR and CDR2 FQNEAQ (reference sequence). The CDR3 loop reads CASSPRARGETQYF. The CDR3 bases are TGTGCCAGCAGCCCGAGGGCCAGGGGGGAGACCCAGTACTTC.

This clonotype was observed at least ten times. The chain recombines TRBV4-1 with TRBJ2-1; D unresolved. The ends were cut back, 1 base at V and 0 bases at J, with 7 bases in the middle. From germline, CDR1 is MGHRA and CDR2 YSYEKL. The CDR3 runs 15 residues. The CDR3 here is CASSQAASSYNEQFF. As DNA, the CDR3 is TGCGCCAGCAGCCAAGCGGCGAGCTCCTACAATGAGCAGTTCTTC.